The entry that follows covers one T cell receptor beta chain sequence. This sample is drawn from a study of blood T cell repertoires in COVID-19. For the study at large: T cells, B-cell-depleted T cells, or PBMCs provided the cDNA or gDNA that served as material.

Original analysis: For nucleated cells, counts were estimated from reference gene primer amplification. Here immunoSEQ multiplex PCR was the method, and the copy in TCRdb shows in-frame clones only, minus some. V, J and clone size derive from that table, while D and trimming were established from the DNA sequence. The data hold around 24,000 clones, with about nine tenths observed a single time. The V end lost 5 bases, the J end lost 5 bases, and 10 bases lay between the germline ends. Germline assignment: CDR1 MDHEN and CDR2 SYDVKM. The CDR3 loop spans 13 amino acids. Sequencing used peripheral blood. The chain employs TRBV28 and TRBJ1-3; no definite D call. This clonotype was obtained from a woman aged 65 to 85 with active COVID-19. The CDR3 coding sequence is TGTGCCAGCAGTGAAGAGTTCAGAAACACCATATATTTT. It yields the protein CASSEEFRNTIYF. Full variable domain (remainder filled in from reference TRBV28 and TRBJ1-3): DVKVTQSSRYLVKRTGEKVFLECVQDMDHENMFWYRQDPGLGLRLIYFSYDVKMKEKGDIPEGYSVSREKKERFSLILESASTNQTSMYLCASSEEFRNTIYFGEGSWLTVV.